This T cell receptor beta chain was found in a study of T cells in localized non-small cell lung cancer. Broader study findings: The study found T cell clonality highest in uninvolved adjacent lung, above tumor. Heterogeneity remains possible because sequencing was limited to only one tumor region. Prolonged overall survival went with higher T cell density in the blood. When the top 100 tumor clones were examined, a median about 60 of them also appeared in the adjacent lung, which was paired and uninvolved.

The CDR3 spans 15 residues. From germline, CDR1 is MNHNS and CDR2 SASEGT. Trimming stripped 4 bases from V and 0 bases from J, with 13 bases between. In the case of this clone: The antigen remains undetermined. This sample includes further DNA sequences coding for the same CDR3.

Using immunoSEQ multiplex PCR, the repertoire was profiled, and TCRdb retains in-frame clones only, with some absent. The sample has 70,000 to 100,000 clones, 75% to 85% seen once. The receptor comes from a female donor aged 60 or older with stage I lung adenocarcinoma. The chain has TRBV6-1 and TRBJ2-7; D might be TRBD2 (7 bases). The source material was peripheral blood, sampled before any cancer treatment. CDR3 sequence: CASSGGGGLSYEQYF. CDR3 DNA: TGTGCCAGCAGTGGGGGGGGCGGCCTCTCCTACGAGCAGTACTTC.